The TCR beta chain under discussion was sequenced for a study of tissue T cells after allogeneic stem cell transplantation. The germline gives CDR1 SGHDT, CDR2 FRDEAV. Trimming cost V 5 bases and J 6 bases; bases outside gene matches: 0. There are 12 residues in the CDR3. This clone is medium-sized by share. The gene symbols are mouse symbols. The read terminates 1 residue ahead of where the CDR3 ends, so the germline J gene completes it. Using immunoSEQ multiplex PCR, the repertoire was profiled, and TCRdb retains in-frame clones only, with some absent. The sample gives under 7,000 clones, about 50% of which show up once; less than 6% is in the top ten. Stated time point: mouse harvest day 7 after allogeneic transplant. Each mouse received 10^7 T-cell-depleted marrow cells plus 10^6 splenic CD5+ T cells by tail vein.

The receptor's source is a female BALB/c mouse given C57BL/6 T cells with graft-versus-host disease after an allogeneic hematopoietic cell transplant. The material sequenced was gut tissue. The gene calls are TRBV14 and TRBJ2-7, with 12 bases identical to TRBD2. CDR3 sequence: CASRTGGAEQYF. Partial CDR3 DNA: TGTGCCAGCAGGACTGGGGGGGCTGAACAGTAC. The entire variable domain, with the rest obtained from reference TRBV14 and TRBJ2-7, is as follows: EAGVTQSPRYAVLQEGQAVSFWCDPISGHDTLYWYQQPRDQGPQLLVYFRDEAVIDNSQLPSDRFSAVRPKGTNSTLKIQSAKQGDTATYLCASRTGGAEQYFGPGTRLTVL.